This T cell receptor beta chain was sequenced during a study of cytomegalovirus exposure and HLA in healthy donors. Study-wide findings and caveats: Among TCR sequences, most were rare, though some public TCRs appeared in many donors.

CDR1 and CDR2 (germline): SGHDN, FVKESK. The germline V and J ends were trimmed by 3 bases and 2 bases, with 10 bases remaining between them. CDR3 size: 14 residues. The PCR employed 60 Vbeta primers together with 13 Jbeta primers. The table came from immunoSEQ multiplex PCR; TCRdb's copy has only in-frame clones and leaves some out. The sample records about 170,000 clones, roughly 70% being singletons. In the case of this clone: Its antigen is not identified.

Sequenced: PBMCs. The sequence was collected from a woman aged 50 to 60 in good health and CMV-seropositive. V gene TRBV14 combines with J gene TRBJ1-2; the D gene is possibly TRBD1 (6 bases). CDR3 loop: CASSQGAANYGYTF. For the CDR3, the DNA is TGTGCCAGCAGCCAGGGGGCGGCGAACTATGGCTACACCTTC.